The 29 T cell receptor beta chains presented below share a single source sample, sequenced in a study of T cell responses to AZD1222 COVID-19 vaccine. The data were produced by immunoSEQ multiplex PCR, yet TCRdb's version contains in-frame clones alone and is incomplete. Of about 180,000 clones detected, around 88% appear once; the ten largest clones hold 11%. The specimen was peripheral blood, collected 28 days after the second AZD1222 dose. All receptors come from an adult who received the AZD1222 COVID-19 vaccine.

The chain recombines TRBV19 with TRBJ2-5; D perhaps matches TRBD1 (6 bases). Looked up from germline, CDR1 is LNHDA and CDR2 is SQIVND (reference sequence). CDR3 length equals 13 residues. V lost 4 bases and J 7 bases, leaving 13 bases between the germline ends. The CDR3 bases are TGTGCCAGTAGTACGGACAGCCCGGGGACCCAGTACTTC. This codes for CASSTDSPGTQYF.

The chain uses TRBV9 and TRBJ1-4, with D hard to call. Germline CDR1 and CDR2: SGDLS and YYNGEE. Trimming took 4 bases from V and 4 from J, leaving 20 bases between them. CDR3 length: 17 amino acids. The CDR3 reads CASSSSREGFHNEKLFF. CDR3 sequence (DNA): TGTGCCAGCAGCTCCTCTAGGGAGGGCTTCCATAATGAAAAACTGTTTTTT.

This clone has a single count. This chain uses TRBV6-5 with TRBJ2-7; D remains unclear. Germline V gene data show CDR1 as MNHEY and CDR2 as SVGAGI. CDR3 length equals 12 residues. Between the trimmed V and J ends, which lost 8 bases and 0 bases, there was a span of 8 bases. CDR3 amino acids: CASLTVSYEQYF. CDR3 bases: TGTGCCAGCCTAACTGTCTCCTACGAGCAGTACTTC.

J is TRBJ1-4 and V is TRBV9; the D gene is possibly TRBD1 (5 bases). Between the trimmed V and J ends, which lost 4 bases and 8 bases, there was a span of 15 bases. Germline CDR1 and CDR2: SGDLS and YYNGEE. This CDR3 contains 14 residues. The CDR3 coding sequence is TGTGCCAGCAGCCCCACCGGGGCAACGGAAAAACTGTTTTTT. Its protein product is CASSPTGATEKLFF.

The J gene is TRBJ1-1, the V gene TRBV28, with TRBD1 matching 8 bases. J lost 5 bases, V lost 3 bases, and 5 bases had no gene match. The CDR3 runs 14 residues. Germline CDR1 MDHEN, CDR2 SYDVKM. CDR3 DNA: TGTGCCAGCAGTTTGTGGACAGGGAGGACTGAAGCTTTCTTT. This codes for CASSLWTGRTEAFF.

This chain joins TRBV5-8 and TRBJ1-5; no reliable D call. The CDR3 has 14 residues. V shed 6 bases and J shed 3 bases, with 13 bases lying between them. In germline, CDR1 is SGHTS, CDR2 YDEGEE. The CDR3: CASNIDRINQPQHF. In DNA form, the CDR3 reads TGTGCCAGCAACATTGACCGAATCAATCAGCCCCAGCATTTT.

This sequence joins TRBV19 and TRBJ1-1; D is possibly TRBD1 (5 bases). Germline V gene data show CDR1 as LNHDA and CDR2 as SQIVND (reference sequence). The CDR3 is 14 residues long. V was pared by 6 bases and J by 4 bases, with 15 bases between. The CDR3 region is CASRPLRGGTEAFF. In DNA form, the CDR3 reads TGTGCCAGTAGACCCCTTCGGGGGGGCACTGAAGCTTTCTTT.

The V gene is TRBV7-2, the J gene TRBJ2-2, with D possibly being TRBD1 or TRBD2 (5 bases each). CDR1 SGHTA and CDR2 FQGNSA come from the germline V gene. The CDR3 contains 15 residues. Trimming removed 3 bases at V and 3 bases at J, with 11 bases between. The DNA of the CDR3 is TGTGCCAGCAGCTTGTGGGGGATAGACACCGGGGAGCTGTTTTTT. Amino acids: CASSLWGIDTGELFF.

The chain combines TRBV7-2 with TRBJ2-2; D is possibly TRBD2 (5 bases). This CDR3 has 15 residues. V lost 6 bases to trimming and J lost 3 bases, with 14 bases between them. CDR1 is SGHTA, CDR2 FQGNSA, per germline. The CDR3 DNA is TGTGCCAGCAGGACCGGGAACATAGACACCGGGGAGCTGTTTTTT. It is translated as CASRTGNIDTGELFF.

V gene TRBV19 combines with J gene TRBJ1-4; D ambiguous. Germline lookup yields CDR1 LNHDA and CDR2 SQIVND (reference sequence). With 2 bases removed from V and 8 bases from J, the gap between germline ends came to 9 bases. The CDR3 is made up of 13 amino acids. The DNA for the CDR3 is TGTGCCAGTAGTATAACGGGGAAGGAAAAACTGTTTTTT. Its protein product is CASSITGKEKLFF.

This clone was found once. The rearrangement links TRBV6-5 to TRBJ2-1; D possibly corresponds to TRBD1 (5 bases). Germline lookup yields CDR1 MNHEY and CDR2 SVGAGI. V lost 4 bases to trimming and J lost 9 bases, with 22 bases between them. This CDR3 is built from 16 residues. The CDR3 DNA is TGTGCCAGCAGTTCGCCTCGGACAACTCGGAATGGTGAGCAGTTCTTC. Translating it yields CASSSPRTTRNGEQFF.

The rearrangement uses TRBV2 and TRBJ1-2, with TRBD1 matching 9 bases. Trimming at V came to 4 bases and at J to 8 bases, leaving 5 bases not matched to a gene. Germline CDR1 SNHLY, CDR2 FYNNEI. The CDR3 contains 13 residues. The CDR3 bases are TGTGCCAGCAGTGCGGGGACAGGGCGGGGCTACACCTTC. Protein sequence: CASSAGTGRGYTF.

This sequence joins TRBV5-1 and TRBJ1-4; TRBD1 is a possible D gene (5 bases). The germline CDR1 and CDR2 sequences are SGHRS and YFSETQ. V lost 2 bases, J lost 4 bases, and 9 bases lay in between. The CDR3 spans 14 residues. CDR3 DNA: TGCGCCAGCAGCTTCGGGGGGGTTAATGAAAAACTGTTTTTT. It translates to CASSFGGVNEKLFF.

The chain couples TRBV6-5 to TRBJ2-5, with D perhaps TRBD2 (5 bases). V lost 9 bases, J lost 5 bases, and 16 bases lay in between. Germline CDR1 is MNHEY and CDR2 is SVGAGI. The CDR3 extends over 13 amino acids. The CDR3 here is CASSEGFQETQYF. The CDR3 nucleotides read TGTGCCAGTTCTGAGGGATTTCAGGAGACCCAGTACTTC.

The genes are TRBV9 and TRBJ1-4; unclear D gene. Germline CDR1 SGDLS, CDR2 YYNGEE. Deletions cut 3 bases from V and 7 bases from J, with 16 bases between. The CDR3 is made up of 15 amino acids. The CDR3 sequence: CASSAHAGSGEKLFF. CDR3 coding DNA: TGTGCCAGCAGCGCCCACGCGGGCAGTGGTGAAAAACTGTTTTTT.

This chain connects TRBV29-1 to TRBJ2-3, with 16 bases lining up with TRBD2. V was pared by 1 base and J by 1 base, with 8 bases of the junction left unmatched. Germline CDR1 and CDR2: SQVTM and ANQGSEA. The CDR3 is 19 residues long. CDR3 nucleotide sequence: TGCAGCGTTGAAGGCTCCGGGACTAGCGGGGGGGTCGGCACAGATACGCAGTATTTT. This encodes CSVEGSGTSGGVGTDTQYF.

This clone was observed a few times. The chain joins TRBV5-1 to TRBJ1-1; 11 nucleotides agree with TRBD1. The CDR3 contains 14 residues. Germline CDR1 reads SGHRS; CDR2 reads YFSETQ. J was trimmed by 6 bases and V by 4 bases; bases with no gene match: 5. The CDR3 coding sequence is TGCGCCAGCAGCGGACCGGGACAGGGGGCTGAAGCTTTCTTT. Translated: CASSGPGQGAEAFF. Looking up the rest from reference TRBV5-1 and TRBJ1-1 gives the full variable domain: KAGVTQTPRYLIKTRGQQVTLSCSPISGHRSVSWYQQTPGQGLQFLFEYFSETQRNKGNFPGRFSGRQFSNSRSEMNVSTLELGDSALYLCASSGPGQGAEAFFGQGTRLTVV.

V gene TRBV9 combines with J gene TRBJ1-6; D not certain. Trimming removed 0 bases at V and 4 bases at J, with 11 bases between. The germline gives CDR1 SGDLS, CDR2 YYNGEE. There are 16 residues in the CDR3. The CDR3 bases are TGTGCCAGCAGCGTAGATTACGGCCTATATAATTCACCCCTCCACTTT. It is translated as CASSVDYGLYNSPLHF. The full variable domain, rest sourced from reference TRBV9 and TRBJ1-6, is DSGVTQTPKHLITATGQRVTLRCSPRSGDLSVYWYQQSLDQGLQFLIQYYNGEERAKGNILERFSAQQFPDLHSELNLSSLELGDSALYFCASSVDYGLYNSPLHFGNGTRLTVT.

V gene TRBV5-6 combines with J gene TRBJ2-7; D might be TRBD1 (6 bases). V was pared by 0 bases and J by 0 bases, with 10 bases between. The length of the CDR3 is 15 residues. CDR1 and CDR2 (germline): SGHDT, YYEEEE. CDR3 sequence reads: CASSLAGQSSYEQYF. The CDR3 region has the DNA TGTGCCAGCAGCTTGGCGGGACAAAGCTCCTACGAGCAGTACTTC.

The CDR3 spells CASSEASGVNQPQHF. CDR3 nucleotide sequence: TGTGCCAGCAGTGAAGCGTCAGGGGTCAATCAGCCCCAGCATTTT. V gene TRBV6-1 combines with J gene TRBJ1-5, with D perhaps TRBD1 (6 bases). Germline V gene sequence: CDR1 MNHNS, CDR2 SASEGT. Trimming shortened V by 0 bases and J by 3 bases, and 9 bases separated the two germline ends. There are 15 residues in the CDR3.

The chain joins TRBV6-2 or TRBV6-3 to TRBJ2-3, with TRBD2 identical over 15 bases. The CDR3 covers 18 residues. Trimming at V came to 5 bases and at J to 0 bases, leaving 6 bases not matched to a gene. Germline-derived CDR1 and CDR2 are MNHEY and SVGEGT. The chain's CDR3 is CASSPWGLAGGSTDTQYF. As DNA, the CDR3 is TGTGCCAGCAGTCCCTGGGGACTAGCGGGGGGTAGCACAGATACGCAGTATTTT.

The genes are TRBV30 and TRBJ2-7; 9 bases fit TRBD2. Per the germline V gene, CDR1 is GTSNPN and CDR2 is SVGIG (reference sequence). The CDR3 has 13 amino acids. After removal of 6 bases from V and 2 bases from J, the junction contained 5 bases not matched to a gene. CDR3 loop: CACGLAYPYEQYF. In DNA form, the CDR3 reads TGTGCCTGCGGACTAGCGTATCCCTACGAGCAGTACTTC.

The chain uses TRBV3-1 (or the pseudogene TRBV3-2) and TRBJ2-7; D is unresolved. V was clipped by 2 bases and J by 3 bases, with 26 bases between them. This CDR3 has 19 amino acids. Germline CDR1 and CDR2: LGHDT and YNNKEL (reference sequence). The CDR3 here is CASSQFPPGPTSVFYEQYF. CDR3 DNA: TGTGCCAGCAGCCAATTCCCCCCCGGGCCCACGTCGGTTTTCTACGAGCAGTACTTC.

This chain links TRBV12-3 or TRBV12-4 with TRBJ1-5; D is uncertain. The CDR3 spans 13 residues. V lost 2 bases to trimming and J lost 3 bases, with 5 bases between them. The CDR3 loop is CASSLKVNQPQHF. The CDR3 nucleotides read TGTGCCAGCAGTTTAAAGGTCAATCAGCCCCAGCATTTT.

The rearrangement joins TRBV19 to TRBJ1-1; D is perhaps TRBD1 (6 bases). The CDR3 sequence is 13 residues long. Trimming removed 10 bases at V and 4 bases at J, with 16 bases between. The germline gives CDR1 LNHDA, CDR2 SQIVND (reference sequence). The CDR3: CATRDTFITEAFF. The CDR3 DNA sequence: TGTGCCACCAGGGACACGTTCATCACTGAAGCTTTCTTT.

The chain joins TRBV28 to TRBJ2-1; no reliable D call. The V and J ends lost 5 bases and 6 bases respectively, with 5 bases between them. The germline gives CDR1 MDHEN, CDR2 SYDVKM. The CDR3 spans 11 residues. As DNA, the CDR3 is TGTGCCAGCAGTCCCTTCAATGAGCAGTTCTTC. It encodes CASSPFNEQFF.

The gene calls are TRBV5-1 and TRBJ2-3; 7 nucleotides line up with TRBD2. The V segment lost 4 bases and the J segment 0 bases; nucleotides outside the gene matches: 5. The CDR3 has 15 residues. Germline V gene lookup returns CDR1 SGHRS and CDR2 YFSETQ. As DNA, the CDR3 is TGCGCCAGCAGCCACAGCGGGGAAAGCACAGATACGCAGTATTTT. Translated: CASSHSGESTDTQYF.

The genes are TRBV5-1 and TRBJ2-3; TRBD2 matches 9 bases. The germline gives CDR1 SGHRS, CDR2 YFSETQ. The CDR3 has 15 amino acids. With V trimmed by 7 bases and J by 2 bases, 8 bases remained unmatched. This chain's CDR3 is CASGMRGGVTDTQYF. The CDR3 DNA reads TGCGCCAGCGGAATGCGGGGGGGAGTCACAGATACGCAGTATTTT. The full variable domain, with the rest looked up from reference TRBV5-1 and TRBJ2-3, is KAGVTQTPRYLIKTRGQQVTLSCSPISGHRSVSWYQQTPGQGLQFLFEYFSETQRNKGNFPGRFSGRQFSNSRSEMNVSTLELGDSALYLCASGMRGGVTDTQYFGPGTRLTVL.

V gene TRBV11-2 combines with J gene TRBJ1-1; D unresolved. The CDR3 is made up of 12 amino acids. V was pared by 0 bases and J by 4 bases, with 3 bases between. Germline V lookup: CDR1 SGHAT, CDR2 FQNNGV. In DNA form, the CDR3 reads TGTGCCAGCAGCTTAGAAGCCACTGAAGCTTTCTTT. Translating gives CASSLEATEAFF. Combining the CDR3 with reference TRBV11-2 and TRBJ1-1 gives the whole variable domain EAGVAQSPRYKIIEKRQSVAFWCNPISGHATLYWYQQILGQGPKLLIQFQNNGVVDDSQLPKDRFSAERLKGVDSTLKIQPAKLEDSAVYLCASSLEATEAFFGQGTRLTVV.